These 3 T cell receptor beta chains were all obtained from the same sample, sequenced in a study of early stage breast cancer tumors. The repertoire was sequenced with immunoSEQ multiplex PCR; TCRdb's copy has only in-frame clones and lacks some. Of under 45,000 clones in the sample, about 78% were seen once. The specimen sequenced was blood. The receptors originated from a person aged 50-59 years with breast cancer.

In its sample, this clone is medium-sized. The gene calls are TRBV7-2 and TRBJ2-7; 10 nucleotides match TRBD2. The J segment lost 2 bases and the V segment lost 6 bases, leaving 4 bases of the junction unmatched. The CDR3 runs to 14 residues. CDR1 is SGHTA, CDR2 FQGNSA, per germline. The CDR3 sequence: CASSVLAGAYEQYF. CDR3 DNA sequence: TGTGCCAGCAGTGTGCTAGCGGGAGCCTACGAGCAGTACTTC.

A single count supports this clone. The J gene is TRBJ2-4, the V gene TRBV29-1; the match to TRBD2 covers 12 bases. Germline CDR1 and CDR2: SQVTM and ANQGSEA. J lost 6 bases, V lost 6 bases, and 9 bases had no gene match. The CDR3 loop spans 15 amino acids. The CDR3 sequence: CSVGLAGTGGNIQYF. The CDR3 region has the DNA TGCAGCGTCGGACTAGCGGGAACGGGGGGAAACATTCAGTACTTC.

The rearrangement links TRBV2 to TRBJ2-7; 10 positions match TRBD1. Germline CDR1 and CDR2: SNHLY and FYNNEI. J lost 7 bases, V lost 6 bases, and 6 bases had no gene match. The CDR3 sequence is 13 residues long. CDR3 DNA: TGTGCCAGCAGGGGGACAGGGGAGGGGGAGCAGTACTTC. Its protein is CASRGTGEGEQYF.